The entry below describes one TCR beta chain. Antigen: not known. This sample is drawn from a study of blood T cells in healthy people across ages. Study outcomes and limitations: Long-lived and aged donors differed, with more naive CD4+ cells and higher diversity in the long-lived. Percentage of naive T cells showed a strong correlation with TCR beta diversity. Investigators viewed diversity estimates from one million T cells as underestimates, the study reported.

Trimming took 4 bases from V and 11 from J, leaving 10 bases between them. This CDR3 has 11 residues. Per germline, CDR1 ENHRY and CDR2 SYGVKD. Then a second PCR, running roughly 6 to 12 cycles, was carried out with a sample-barcoded 5' primer and a J-beta primer mix. Each cDNA molecule carried a tag from a template-switch adaptor that contained 12 random nucleotides. TCRdb ran MiXCR on the 5' RACE reads and lists one entry per CDR3 protein. In the table there are 1.5 million or so distinct CDR3 sequences, around 40% of which are singletons. This TCR came from a woman aged 18-29 years in good health. This chain uses TRBV10-3 with TRBJ2-3; D is perhaps TRBD2 (6 bases). Sample: blood. CDR3 sequence: CAISVSGLQYF. The CDR3 DNA is TGTGCCATCAGTGTGTCGGGACTGCAGTATTTT.